The rows below give T cell receptor beta chains drawn from one sample of a study of blood T cell repertoires in COVID-19. The assay was immunoSEQ multiplex PCR, and TCRdb's table has in-frame clones only and misses some. The sample consists of some 200,000 clones, roughly 82% of them appearing once. The sample consisted of PBMCs or T cells enriched from blood (not recorded which). The receptors originated from a man aged 40-49 years who had recovered from COVID-19. CDR3s include the opening cysteine and the closing phenylalanine or tryptophan. Each record gives: clone size, D gene, J gene, V gene, CDR3 DNA, CDR3 protein. The D gene is left open where the match is weak. Clone sizes are given selectively: once, few, many, or a class where the clone is expanded.

abundance: NA
d_gene: NA
j_gene: TRBJ1-6
v_gene: TRBV28
CDR3nt: TGTGCCAGCTCGATTGGACAGAATAATTCACCCCTCCACTTT
CDR3aa: CASSIGQNNSPLHF

abundance: NA
d_gene: TRBD1
j_gene: TRBJ1-3
v_gene: TRBV9
CDR3nt: TGTGCCAGCAGCGCCGGGACAGATGGAAACACCATATATTTT
CDR3aa: CASSAGTDGNTIYF

abundance: NA
d_gene: NA
j_gene: TRBJ2-7
v_gene: TRBV7-9
CDR3nt: TGTGCCAGCAGCCGGCGGCAGTCTACCTACGAGCAGTACTTC
CDR3aa: CASSRRQSTYEQYF

abundance: NA
d_gene: TRBD1
j_gene: TRBJ1-2
v_gene: TRBV27
CDR3nt: TGTGCCAGCAGGACAGGGGGCTATGGCTACACCTTC
CDR3aa: CASRTGGYGYTF

abundance: NA
d_gene: TRBD2
j_gene: TRBJ2-1
v_gene: TRBV14
CDR3nt: TGTGCCAGCAGCCAACAGGGACTAGCGGGAGTTGAGCAGTTCTTC
CDR3aa: CASSQQGLAGVEQFF

abundance: NA
d_gene: TRBD1
j_gene: TRBJ1-1
v_gene: TRBV6-1
CDR3nt: TGTGCCAGCAGTGACCATCTGACAGGGGTGAACACTGAAGCTTTCTTT
CDR3aa: CASSDHLTGVNTEAFF

abundance: NA
d_gene: TRBD1
j_gene: TRBJ2-7
v_gene: TRBV30
CDR3nt: TGTGCCTGGGGGGACAGGGGCTACGAGCAGTACTTC
CDR3aa: CAWGDRGYEQYF

abundance: NA
d_gene: TRBD1
j_gene: TRBJ1-1
v_gene: TRBV9
CDR3nt: TGTGCCAGCAGCATACGGGACAGCATGAACACTGAAGCTTTCTTT
CDR3aa: CASSIRDSMNTEAFF

abundance: NA
d_gene: TRBD2
j_gene: TRBJ2-3
v_gene: TRBV3-1/TRBV3-2
CDR3nt: TGTGCCAGCAGCCAGTTACTAGCGGGCACGCAGTATTTT
CDR3aa: CASSQLLAGTQYF

abundance: NA
d_gene: TRBD1
j_gene: TRBJ2-2
v_gene: TRBV6-4
CDR3nt: TGTGCCAGCTTAGGGGACAGGGACGTGGGCGGGGAGCTGTTTTTT
CDR3aa: CASLGDRDVGGELFF

abundance: few
d_gene: NA
j_gene: TRBJ1-2
v_gene: TRBV2
CDR3nt: TGTGCCAGCAAAGACAGGCGAACCCTTAACTATGGCTACACCTTC
CDR3aa: CASKDRRTLNYGYTF

abundance: NA
d_gene: NA
j_gene: TRBJ1-1
v_gene: TRBV5-5
CDR3nt: TGTGCCAGCAGCTTGGAATCGGGGTTCACTGAAGCTTTCTTT
CDR3aa: CASSLESGFTEAFF

abundance: NA
d_gene: NA
j_gene: TRBJ2-2
v_gene: TRBV6-2/TRBV6-3
CDR3nt: TGTGCCAGCAGTTACATTCCTACGCTCCTCACCGGGGAGCTGTTTTTT
CDR3aa: CASSYIPTLLTGELFF

abundance: NA
d_gene: NA
j_gene: TRBJ2-2
v_gene: TRBV7-7
CDR3nt: TGTGCCAGCAGCTTAACAGGGACCGGGGAGCTGTTTTTT
CDR3aa: CASSLTGTGELFF

abundance: NA
d_gene: NA
j_gene: TRBJ2-2
v_gene: TRBV11-1
CDR3nt: TGTGCCAGCAGCTTAGCGCGCGGGGAGCTGTTTTTT
CDR3aa: CASSLARGELFF

abundance: NA
d_gene: NA
j_gene: TRBJ2-7
v_gene: TRBV9
CDR3nt: TGTGCCAGCAGCGTTGATGTGGGGGCAGGGACCTACGAGCAGTACTTC
CDR3aa: CASSVDVGAGTYEQYF

abundance: NA
d_gene: NA
j_gene: TRBJ2-3
v_gene: TRBV5-1
CDR3nt: TGCGCCAGCAGCTTGGAATATACAGATACGCAGTATTTT
CDR3aa: CASSLEYTDTQYF

abundance: NA
d_gene: TRBD1
j_gene: TRBJ1-4
v_gene: TRBV7-2
CDR3nt: TGTGCCAGCACCCCGGGACAGGGGGCGCTTATTGGTGAAAAACTGTTTTTT
CDR3aa: CASTPGQGALIGEKLFF

abundance: many
d_gene: TRBD2
j_gene: TRBJ2-7
v_gene: TRBV18
CDR3nt: TGTGCCAGCTCACCAGGGACTAGCGGAACTCTCTACGAGCAGTACTTC
CDR3aa: CASSPGTSGTLYEQYF

abundance: NA
d_gene: NA
j_gene: TRBJ2-2
v_gene: TRBV10-1
CDR3nt: TGCGCCAGCAGTTATAGTCACTTAAACACCGGGGAGCTGTTTTTT
CDR3aa: CASSYSHLNTGELFF

abundance: NA
d_gene: NA
j_gene: TRBJ1-6
v_gene: TRBV19
CDR3nt: TGTGCCACCCAGGGAATGGGGCTTTCACCCCTCCACTTT
CDR3aa: CATQGMGLSPLHF

abundance: NA
d_gene: TRBD2
j_gene: TRBJ2-1
v_gene: TRBV6-5
CDR3nt: TGTGCCAGCTCCCGACTAGCGGGAGTGAATGAGCAGTTCTTC
CDR3aa: CASSRLAGVNEQFF

abundance: NA
d_gene: NA
j_gene: TRBJ1-1
v_gene: TRBV7-9
CDR3nt: TGTGCCAGCAGCTACCCCACAGGGACTGAAGCTTTCTTT
CDR3aa: CASSYPTGTEAFF

abundance: NA
d_gene: NA
j_gene: TRBJ2-7
v_gene: TRBV6-1
CDR3nt: TGTGCCAGCAGTGAAGCCCTTGGACAGACGTACGAGCAGTACTTC
CDR3aa: CASSEALGQTYEQYF